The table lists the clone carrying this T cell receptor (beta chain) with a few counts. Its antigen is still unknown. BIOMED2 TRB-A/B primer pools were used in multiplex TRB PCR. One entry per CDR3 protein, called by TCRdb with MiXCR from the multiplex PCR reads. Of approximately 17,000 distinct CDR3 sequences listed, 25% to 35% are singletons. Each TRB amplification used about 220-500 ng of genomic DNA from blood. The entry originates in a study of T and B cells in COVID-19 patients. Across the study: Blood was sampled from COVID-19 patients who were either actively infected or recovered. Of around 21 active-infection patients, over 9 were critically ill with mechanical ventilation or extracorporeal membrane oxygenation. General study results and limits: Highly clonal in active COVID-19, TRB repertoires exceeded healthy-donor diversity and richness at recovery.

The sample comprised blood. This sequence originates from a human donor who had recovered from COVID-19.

The CDR3 region is CASGSFSEQFF. CDR3 nucleotide sequence: TGTGCCAGCGGTTCCTTTAGTGAGCAGTTCTTC. J is TRBJ2-1 and V is TRBV28; D remains unclear. CDR3 length equals 11 residues. Germline V gene sequence: CDR1 MDHEN, CDR2 SYDVKM. Trimming pared 8 bases from V and 9 bases from J, leaving 11 bases between.